This note documents a single TCR beta chain sequence. The data derive from a study of blood T cell repertoires in COVID-19. As for the study in general: Whether acute or convalescent, the COVID-19 samples came from the United States, Italy and Spain. Sources were T cells, B-cell-depleted T cells, or PBMCs; the material itself was cDNA or gDNA.

CDR1 and CDR2 from the germline V gene are MGHRA and YSYEKL. The V gene lost 8 bases and the J gene lost 8 bases, with 13 bases spanning the gap. The CDR3 runs 13 residues. How the authors handled the data: The authors estimated nucleated cell counts from reference gene primer amplification. Clones were read by immunoSEQ multiplex PCR, and TCRdb kept only the in-frame ones, dropping some. From that table come the V and J calls and clone size; the DNA was used to work out D and trimming. Of 140,000 to 150,000 clones in the sample, about 90% were seen once. The rearrangement links TRBV4-1 to TRBJ1-6; possible D gene TRBD1, 5 bases. Source material: peripheral blood. The receptor was isolated from a human donor in a cohort sampled during active COVID-19. This CDR3 is CASAPPGDSPLHF. CDR3 bases: TGCGCCAGCGCCCCGCCGGGGGATTCACCCCTCCACTTT.